What follows are 12 T cell receptor beta chains derived from one specimen sequenced in a study of blood T cell repertoires in COVID-19. Clones were sequenced by immunoSEQ multiplex PCR, and TCRdb holds only the in-frame ones, with some missing. The sample records about 280,000 clones, approximately 83% being singletons. The specimen sequenced was peripheral blood. These TCRs come from a woman in her sixties or seventies with acute or convalescent COVID-19.

The chain has TRBV3-1 (or the pseudogene TRBV3-2) and TRBJ1-2; D perhaps matches TRBD1 (5 bases). Germline V gene lookup returns CDR1 LGHDT and CDR2 YNNKEL (reference sequence). The length of the CDR3 is 15 residues. V was cut by 4 bases and J by 7 bases, with 19 bases left in between. CDR3 coding DNA: TGTGCCAGCAGCCCGCAAGGAGGGGCAGGCCTTGGCTACACCTTC. Its protein is CASSPQGGAGLGYTF.

The chain has TRBV9 and TRBJ1-1, with D unclear. CDR1 and CDR2 from the germline V gene are SGDLS and YYNGEE. V lost 0 bases to trimming and J lost 1 base, with 10 bases between them. This CDR3 has 15 residues. In nucleotides, the CDR3 is TGTGCCAGCAGCGTAGTGGTAGGAGCGAACACTGAAGCTTTCTTT. Its protein product is CASSVVVGANTEAFF. The variable domain in full, with the rest retrieved from reference TRBV9 and TRBJ1-1, is DSGVTQTPKHLITATGQRVTLRCSPRSGDLSVYWYQQSLDQGLQFLIQYYNGEERAKGNILERFSAQQFPDLHSELNLSSLELGDSALYFCASSVVVGANTEAFFGQGTRLTVV.

The chain combines TRBV10-3 with TRBJ1-3; the match to TRBD1 covers 7 bases. From germline, CDR1 is ENHRY and CDR2 SYGVKD. The V segment lost 3 bases and the J segment 0 bases; nucleotides outside the gene matches: 2. The CDR3 sequence is 15 residues long. The CDR3 nucleotides read TGTGCCATCAGTGAAGACAGGGACTCTGGAAACACCATATATTTT. It yields the protein CAISEDRDSGNTIYF.

This clone was recorded only once. V and J are TRBV7-2 and TRBJ1-2, with 8 bases that match TRBD1. The CDR3 contains 15 residues. V lost 2 bases and J lost 6; bases outside the gene matches: 8. Germline-derived CDR1 and CDR2 are SGHTA and FQGNSA. The CDR3 loop is CASSLQGQVMDGYTF. The CDR3 DNA follows: TGTGCCAGCAGCTTACAGGGACAGGTCATGGATGGCTACACCTTC.

In DNA form, the CDR3 reads TGCGCCAGCAGCCCACCAGGGGGCTTCTACGAGCAGTACTTC. Its protein is CASSPPGGFYEQYF. The chain couples TRBV5-1 to TRBJ2-7, with 8 nucleotides matching TRBD1. The CDR3 runs 14 residues. CDR1 is SGHRS and CDR2 is YFSETQ in the germline V gene. After removal of 4 bases from V and 3 bases from J, the junction contained 6 bases not matched to a gene.

J is TRBJ1-5 and V is TRBV6-2 or TRBV6-3; weak D call: TRBD1 (5 bases). This CDR3 region has 14 residues. Trimming removed 5 bases at V and 4 bases at J, with 12 bases between. Germline CDR1 and CDR2: MNHEY and SVGEGT. The CDR3 region is CASSRPTGNQPQHF. The CDR3 coding sequence is TGTGCCAGCAGTCGCCCAACAGGAAATCAGCCCCAGCATTTT.

The rearrangement joins TRBV5-1 to TRBJ2-5; D possibly corresponds to TRBD2 (5 bases). The CDR3 runs 13 residues. V lost 2 bases and J 5 bases, leaving 10 bases between the germline ends. The V gene's germline CDR1 is SGHRS and CDR2 YFSETQ. In DNA, the CDR3 is TGCGCCAGCAGCTTTGTGGGCGGGGAGACCCAGTACTTC. Amino acids: CASSFVGGETQYF.

With regard to this clone: The CDR3 ends on some other residue instead of the conserved phenylalanine or tryptophan, so this is likely a read error. It is unclear where the CDR3 begins or ends on the DNA, so no DNA is shown, and the CDR3 is as TCRdb lists it. The V gene is TRBV2, the J gene TRBJ2-3; TRBD2, as called in the table, went unchecked against the DNA. The V gene's germline CDR1 is SNHLY and CDR2 FYNNEI. The CDR3 is 13 residues long, counting both termini. CDR3 in amino acids: CASSERGAGGPGS.

The chain has TRBV6-1 and TRBJ2-3; perhaps TRBD2 as D (6 bases). Trimming cost V 2 bases and J 3 bases, with 12 bases left between them. Germline loops: CDR1 MNHNS, CDR2 SASEGT. The CDR3 is 15 amino acids. DNA for the CDR3: TGTGCCAGCAGTGAACGCGGGGTTTTGACAGATACGCAGTATTTT. Its protein product is CASSERGVLTDTQYF.

V and J are TRBV7-9 and TRBJ2-2; 7 bases align to TRBD1. V shed 5 bases and J 3 bases; nucleotides not matched to a gene: 6. Germline CDR1 is SEHNR and CDR2 is FQNEAQ (reference sequence). The CDR3 consists of 15 residues. The CDR3 DNA is TGTGCCAGCAGCCCCCAGGGGGTGGACACCGGGGAGCTGTTTTTT. Translated, it gives CASSPQGVDTGELFF.

The genes are TRBV2 and TRBJ1-6; 8 bases map to TRBD1. Germline-derived CDR1 and CDR2 are SNHLY and FYNNEI. The CDR3 extends over 14 amino acids. J lost 9 bases, V lost 6 bases, and 7 bases had no gene match. The CDR3 sequence is CASRPGQVFSPLHF. The CDR3 region has the DNA TGTGCCAGCAGACCGGGACAGGTTTTTTCACCCCTCCACTTT.

The CDR3 here is CASRNAGRGEKLFF. DNA of the CDR3: TGTGCCAGCAGGAACGCCGGCCGAGGTGAAAAACTGTTTTTT. The chain combines TRBV2 with TRBJ1-4; D is uncertain. The CDR3 contains 14 residues. The ends were cut back, 6 bases at V and 7 bases at J, with 15 bases in the middle. Germline CDR1 SNHLY, CDR2 FYNNEI.